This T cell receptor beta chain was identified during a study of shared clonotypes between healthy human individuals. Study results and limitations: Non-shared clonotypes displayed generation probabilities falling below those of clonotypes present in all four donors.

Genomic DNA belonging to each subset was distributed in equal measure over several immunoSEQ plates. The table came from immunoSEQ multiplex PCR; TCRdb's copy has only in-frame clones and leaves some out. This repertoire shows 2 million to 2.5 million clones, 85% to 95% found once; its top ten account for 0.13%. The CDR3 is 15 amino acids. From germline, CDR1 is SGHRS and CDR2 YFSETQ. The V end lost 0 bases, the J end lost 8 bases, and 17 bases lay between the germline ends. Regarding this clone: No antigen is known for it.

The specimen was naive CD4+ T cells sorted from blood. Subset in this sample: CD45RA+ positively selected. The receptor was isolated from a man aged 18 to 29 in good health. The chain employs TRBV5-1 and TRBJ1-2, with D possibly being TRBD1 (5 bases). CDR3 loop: CASSLADTGLFGYTF. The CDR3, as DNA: TGCGCCAGCAGCTTGGCTGATACAGGCCTGTTCGGCTACACCTTC.